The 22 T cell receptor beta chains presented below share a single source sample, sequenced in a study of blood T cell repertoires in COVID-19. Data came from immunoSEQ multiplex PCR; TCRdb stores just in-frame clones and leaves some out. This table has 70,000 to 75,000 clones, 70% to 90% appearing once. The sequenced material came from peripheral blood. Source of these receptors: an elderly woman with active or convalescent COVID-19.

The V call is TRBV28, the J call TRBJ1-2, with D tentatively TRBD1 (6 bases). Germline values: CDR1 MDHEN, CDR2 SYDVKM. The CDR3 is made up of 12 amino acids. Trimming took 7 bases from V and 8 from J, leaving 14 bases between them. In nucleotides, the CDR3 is TGTGCCAGCACCCAAGGTGGGGGCGGCTACACCTTC. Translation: CASTQGGGGYTF.

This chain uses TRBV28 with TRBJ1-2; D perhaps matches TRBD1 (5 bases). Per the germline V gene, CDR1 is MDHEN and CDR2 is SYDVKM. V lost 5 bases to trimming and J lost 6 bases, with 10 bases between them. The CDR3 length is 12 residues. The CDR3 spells CASSLRVHGYTF. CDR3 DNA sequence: TGTGCCAGCAGTCTCAGGGTCCATGGCTACACCTTC.

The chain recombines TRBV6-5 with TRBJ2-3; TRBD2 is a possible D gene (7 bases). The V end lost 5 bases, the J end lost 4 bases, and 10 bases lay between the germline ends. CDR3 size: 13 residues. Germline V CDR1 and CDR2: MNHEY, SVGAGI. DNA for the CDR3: TGTGCCAGCAGTCGGGGGGCTGCAGATACGCAGTATTTT. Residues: CASSRGAADTQYF.

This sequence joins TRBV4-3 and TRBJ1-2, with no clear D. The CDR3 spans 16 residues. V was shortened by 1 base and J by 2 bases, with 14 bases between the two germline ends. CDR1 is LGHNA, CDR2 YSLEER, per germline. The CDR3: CASSQVLAQFNYGYTF. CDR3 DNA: TGCGCCAGCAGCCAAGTGTTAGCACAATTCAACTATGGCTACACCTTC.

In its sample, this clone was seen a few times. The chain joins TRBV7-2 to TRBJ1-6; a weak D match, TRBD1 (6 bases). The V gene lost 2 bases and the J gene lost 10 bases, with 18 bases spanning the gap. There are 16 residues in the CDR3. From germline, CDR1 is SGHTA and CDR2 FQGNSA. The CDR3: CASSLTRQVAGSPLHF. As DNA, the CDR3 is TGTGCCAGCAGCTTAACACGACAGGTCGCCGGCTCACCCCTCCACTTT.

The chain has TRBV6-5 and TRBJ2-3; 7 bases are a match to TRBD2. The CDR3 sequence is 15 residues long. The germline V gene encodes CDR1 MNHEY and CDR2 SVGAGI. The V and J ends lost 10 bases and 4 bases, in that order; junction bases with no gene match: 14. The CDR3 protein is CATGLGGSNSDTQYF. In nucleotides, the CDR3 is TGTGCCACCGGCCTGGGCGGGAGTAATTCAGATACGCAGTATTTT.

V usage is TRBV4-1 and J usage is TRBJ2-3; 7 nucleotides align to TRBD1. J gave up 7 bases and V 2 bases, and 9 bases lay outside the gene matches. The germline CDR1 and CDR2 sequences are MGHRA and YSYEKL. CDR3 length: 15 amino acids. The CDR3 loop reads CASSQPGQLLNTQYF. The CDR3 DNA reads TGCGCCAGCAGCCAACCGGGACAGCTCTTGAATACGCAGTATTTT.

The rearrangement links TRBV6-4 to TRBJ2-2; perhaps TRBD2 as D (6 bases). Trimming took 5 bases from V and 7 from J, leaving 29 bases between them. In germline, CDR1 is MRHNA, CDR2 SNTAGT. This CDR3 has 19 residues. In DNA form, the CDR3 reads TGTGCCAGCAGTCCCACAAGTAATGTTGGACTACCGTTCGTCGGGGAGCTGTTTTTT. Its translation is CASSPTSNVGLPFVGELFF.

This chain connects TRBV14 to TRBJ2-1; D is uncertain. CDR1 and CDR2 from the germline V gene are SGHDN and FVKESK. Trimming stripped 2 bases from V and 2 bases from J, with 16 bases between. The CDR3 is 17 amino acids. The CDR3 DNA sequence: TGTGCCAGCAGCCAACGAGAAAGCGCTAGGCCCTACAATGAGCAGTTCTTC. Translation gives CASSQRESARPYNEQFF.

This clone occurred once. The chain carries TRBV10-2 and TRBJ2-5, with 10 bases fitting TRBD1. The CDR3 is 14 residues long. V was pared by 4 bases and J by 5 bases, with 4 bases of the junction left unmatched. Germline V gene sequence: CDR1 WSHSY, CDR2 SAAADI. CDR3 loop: CASSATGGGETQYF. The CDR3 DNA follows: TGCGCCAGCAGTGCGACAGGGGGCGGGGAGACCCAGTACTTC.

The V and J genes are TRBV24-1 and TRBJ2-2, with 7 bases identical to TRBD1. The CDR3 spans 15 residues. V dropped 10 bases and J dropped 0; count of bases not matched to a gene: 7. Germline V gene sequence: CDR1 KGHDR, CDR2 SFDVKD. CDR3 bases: TGTGCCACTCGTCAGGGGGAAACGAACACCGGGGAGCTGTTTTTT. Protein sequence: CATRQGETNTGELFF.

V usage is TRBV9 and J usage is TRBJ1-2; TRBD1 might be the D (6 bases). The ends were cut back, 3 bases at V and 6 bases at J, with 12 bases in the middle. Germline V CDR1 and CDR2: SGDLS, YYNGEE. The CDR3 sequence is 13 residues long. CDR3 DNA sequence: TGTGCCAGCAGCGCACAGGGAAGGAATGGCTACACCTTC. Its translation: CASSAQGRNGYTF.

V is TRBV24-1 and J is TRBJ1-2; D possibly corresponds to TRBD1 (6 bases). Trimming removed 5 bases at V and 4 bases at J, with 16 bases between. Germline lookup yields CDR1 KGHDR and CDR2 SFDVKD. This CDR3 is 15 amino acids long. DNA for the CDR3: TGTGCCACCAGTGGAGGGGGAGGGCGAGGCTATGGCTACACCTTC. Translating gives CATSGGGGRGYGYTF.

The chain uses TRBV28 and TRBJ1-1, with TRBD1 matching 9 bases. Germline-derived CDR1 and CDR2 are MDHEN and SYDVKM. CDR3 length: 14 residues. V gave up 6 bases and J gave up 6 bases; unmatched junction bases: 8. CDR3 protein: CASRGSGQGPEAFF. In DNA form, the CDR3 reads TGTGCCAGCAGGGGTTCGGGACAGGGCCCTGAAGCTTTCTTT. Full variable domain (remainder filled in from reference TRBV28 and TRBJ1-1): DVKVTQSSRYLVKRTGEKVFLECVQDMDHENMFWYRQDPGLGLRLIYFSYDVKMKEKGDIPEGYSVSREKKERFSLILESASTNQTSMYLCASRGSGQGPEAFFGQGTRLTVV.

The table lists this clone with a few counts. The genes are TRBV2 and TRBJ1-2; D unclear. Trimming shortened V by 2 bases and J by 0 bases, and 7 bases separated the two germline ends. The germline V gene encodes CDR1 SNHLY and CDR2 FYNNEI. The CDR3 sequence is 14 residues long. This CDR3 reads CASSEIGANYGYTF. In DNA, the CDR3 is TGTGCCAGCAGTGAAATCGGAGCTAACTATGGCTACACCTTC. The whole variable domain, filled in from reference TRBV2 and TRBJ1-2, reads EPEVTQTPSHQVTQMGQEVILRCVPISNHLYFYWYRQILGQKVEFLVSFYNNEISEKSEIFDDQFSVERPDGSNFTLKIRSTKLEDSAMYFCASSEIGANYGYTFGSGTRLTVV.

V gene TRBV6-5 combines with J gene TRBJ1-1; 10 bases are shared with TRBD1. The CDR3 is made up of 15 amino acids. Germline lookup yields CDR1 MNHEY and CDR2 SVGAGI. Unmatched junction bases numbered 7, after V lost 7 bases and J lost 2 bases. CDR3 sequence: CASMPGTGVNTEAFF. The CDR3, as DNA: TGTGCCAGCATGCCCGGGACAGGGGTTAACACTGAAGCTTTCTTT.

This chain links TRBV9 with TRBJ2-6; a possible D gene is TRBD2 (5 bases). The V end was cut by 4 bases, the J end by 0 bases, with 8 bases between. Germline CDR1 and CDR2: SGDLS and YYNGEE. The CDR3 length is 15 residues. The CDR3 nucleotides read TGTGCCAGCAGCCTTGGGAGCTCTGGGGCCAACGTCCTGACTTTC. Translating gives CASSLGSSGANVLTF.

CDR3 sequence (DNA): TGCGCCAGCAGTTCGGGGGGGGCGCCGAAGTTTTACAATGAGCAGTTCTTC. Encoded protein: CASSSGGAPKFYNEQFF. The chain is built from TRBV5-1 and TRBJ2-1; TRBD2 aligns across 8 bases. The V segment lost 5 bases and the J segment 4 bases; nucleotides outside the gene matches: 14. Germline V lookup: CDR1 SGHRS, CDR2 YFSETQ. This CDR3 spans 17 amino acids.

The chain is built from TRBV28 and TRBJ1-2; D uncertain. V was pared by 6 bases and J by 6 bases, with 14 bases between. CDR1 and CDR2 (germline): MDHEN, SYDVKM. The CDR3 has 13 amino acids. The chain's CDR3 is CASRVGSPHGYTF. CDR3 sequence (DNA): TGTGCCAGCAGAGTCGGGTCTCCACATGGCTACACCTTC.

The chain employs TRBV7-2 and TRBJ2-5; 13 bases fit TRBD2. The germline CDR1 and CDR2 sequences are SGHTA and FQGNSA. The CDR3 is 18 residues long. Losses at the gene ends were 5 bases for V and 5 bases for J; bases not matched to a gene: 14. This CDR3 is CASSPRTSGGASLETQYF. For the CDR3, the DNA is TGTGCCAGCAGCCCGAGAACTAGCGGGGGGGCCTCGTTGGAGACCCAGTACTTC.

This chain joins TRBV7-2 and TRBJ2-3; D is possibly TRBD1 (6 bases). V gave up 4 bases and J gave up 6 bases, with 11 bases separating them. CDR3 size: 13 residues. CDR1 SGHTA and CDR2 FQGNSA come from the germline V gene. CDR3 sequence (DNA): TGTGCCAGCAGCTCCCAGGGGCCGGATACGCAGTATTTT. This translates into CASSSQGPDTQYF.

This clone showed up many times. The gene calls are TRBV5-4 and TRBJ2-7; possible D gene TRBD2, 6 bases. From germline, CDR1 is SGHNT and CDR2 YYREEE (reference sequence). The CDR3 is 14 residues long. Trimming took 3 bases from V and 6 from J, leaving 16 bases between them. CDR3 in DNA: TGTGCCAGCAGCTCGTGGGCTGGGGGGTTCGAGCAGTACTTC. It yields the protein CASSSWAGGFEQYF.